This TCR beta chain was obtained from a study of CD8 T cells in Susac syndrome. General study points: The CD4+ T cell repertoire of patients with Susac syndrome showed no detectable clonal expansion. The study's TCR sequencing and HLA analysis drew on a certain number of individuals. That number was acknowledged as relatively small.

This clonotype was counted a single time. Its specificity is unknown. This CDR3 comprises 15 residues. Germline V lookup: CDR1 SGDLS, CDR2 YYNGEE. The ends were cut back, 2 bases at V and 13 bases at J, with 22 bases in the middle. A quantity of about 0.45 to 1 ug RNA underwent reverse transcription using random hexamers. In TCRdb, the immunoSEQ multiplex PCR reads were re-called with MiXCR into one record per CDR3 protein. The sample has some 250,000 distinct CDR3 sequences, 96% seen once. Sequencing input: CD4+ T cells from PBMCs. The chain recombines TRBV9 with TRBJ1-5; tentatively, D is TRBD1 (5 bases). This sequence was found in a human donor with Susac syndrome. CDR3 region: CASSVRGQGGELQHF. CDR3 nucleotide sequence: TGTGCCAGCAGCGTGCGCGGGCAGGGAGGCGAACTACAGCATTTT.